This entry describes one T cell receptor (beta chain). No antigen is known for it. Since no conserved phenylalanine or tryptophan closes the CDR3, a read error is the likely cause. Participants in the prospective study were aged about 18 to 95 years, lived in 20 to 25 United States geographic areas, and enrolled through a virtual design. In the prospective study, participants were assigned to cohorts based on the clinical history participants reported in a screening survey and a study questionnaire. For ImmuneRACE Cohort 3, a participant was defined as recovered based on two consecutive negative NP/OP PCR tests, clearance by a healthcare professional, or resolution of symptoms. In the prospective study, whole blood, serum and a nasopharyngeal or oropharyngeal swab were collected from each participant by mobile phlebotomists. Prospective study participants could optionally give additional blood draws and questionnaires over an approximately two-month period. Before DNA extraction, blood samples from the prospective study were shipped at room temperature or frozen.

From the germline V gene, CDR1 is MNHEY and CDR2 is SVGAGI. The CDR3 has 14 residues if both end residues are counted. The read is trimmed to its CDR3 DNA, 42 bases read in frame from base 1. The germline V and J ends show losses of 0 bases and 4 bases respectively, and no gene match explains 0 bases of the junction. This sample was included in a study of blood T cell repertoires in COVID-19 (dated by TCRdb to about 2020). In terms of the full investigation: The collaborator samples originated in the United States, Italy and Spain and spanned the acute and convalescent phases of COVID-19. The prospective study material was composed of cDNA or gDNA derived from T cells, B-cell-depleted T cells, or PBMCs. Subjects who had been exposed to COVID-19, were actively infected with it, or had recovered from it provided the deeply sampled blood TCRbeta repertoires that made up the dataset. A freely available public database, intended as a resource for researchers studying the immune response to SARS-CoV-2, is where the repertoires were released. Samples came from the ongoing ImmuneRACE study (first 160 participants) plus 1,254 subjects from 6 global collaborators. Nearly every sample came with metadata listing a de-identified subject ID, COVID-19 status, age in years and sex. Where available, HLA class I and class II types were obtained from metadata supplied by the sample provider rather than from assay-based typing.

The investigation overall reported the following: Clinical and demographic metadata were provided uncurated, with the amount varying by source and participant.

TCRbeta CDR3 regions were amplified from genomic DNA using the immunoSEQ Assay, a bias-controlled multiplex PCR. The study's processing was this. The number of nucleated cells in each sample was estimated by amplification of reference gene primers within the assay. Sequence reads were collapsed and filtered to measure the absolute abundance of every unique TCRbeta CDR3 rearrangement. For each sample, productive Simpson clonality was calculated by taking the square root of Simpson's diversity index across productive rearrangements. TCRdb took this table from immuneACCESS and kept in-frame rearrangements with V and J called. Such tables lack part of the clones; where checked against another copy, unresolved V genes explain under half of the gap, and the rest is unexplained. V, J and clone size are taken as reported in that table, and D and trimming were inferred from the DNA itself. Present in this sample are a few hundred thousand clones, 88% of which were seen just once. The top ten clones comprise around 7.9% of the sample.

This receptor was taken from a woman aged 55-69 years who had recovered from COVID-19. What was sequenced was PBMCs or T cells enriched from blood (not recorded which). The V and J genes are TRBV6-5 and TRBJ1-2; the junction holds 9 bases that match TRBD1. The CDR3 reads CASSYSTGGYGYTL. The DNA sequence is TGTGCCAGCAGTTACTCGACAGGGGGCTATGGCTACACCCTC.